The rows below give T cell receptor beta chains drawn from one sample of a study of graft-versus-host responses after intestinal transplantation. Antigens of these TCRs are unknown. This table comes from immunoSEQ multiplex PCR, and its TCRdb copy is limited to in-frame clones, with some not included. The sample shows over 100,000 clones, about 95% of them seen only once. The source material was unstimulated CD8+ T cells sorted from spleen or lymph node cells, sampled before intestinal transplant. All receptors come from a human donor who received an intestinal transplant. Each CDR3 is given with its conserved first and last residue. D genes are given only for firm matches. The size entry is marked missing in some rows and otherwise reads once, few, many or a size class.

V gene: TRBV10-1; D gene: .; clone size: .; J gene: TRBJ1-6; CDR3 DNA: TGCGCCAGCAGTGACAGCTATAATTCACCCCTCCACTTT; CDR3 protein: CASSDSYNSPLHF
V gene: TRBV7-9; D gene: TRBD1; clone size: .; J gene: TRBJ1-2; CDR3 DNA: TGTGCCAGCAGCGGACGACAGGGGCACTATGGCTACACCTTC; CDR3 protein: CASSGRQGHYGYTF
V gene: TRBV6-1; D gene: .; clone size: .; J gene: TRBJ2-3; CDR3 DNA: TGTGCCAGCAGTGAACGGGTTGGGGGCGGATTGAATACGCAGTATTTT; CDR3 protein: CASSERVGGGLNTQYF
V gene: TRBV4-3; D gene: .; clone size: .; J gene: TRBJ2-1; CDR3 DNA: TGCGCCAGCAGCCAAGATTTGGTATACAATGAGCAGTTCTTC; CDR3 protein: CASSQDLVYNEQFF
V gene: TRBV28; D gene: TRBD1; clone size: .; J gene: TRBJ1-2; CDR3 DNA: TGTGCCAGCACGGGACAGGATTACTATTATGGCTACACCTTC; CDR3 protein: CASTGQDYYYGYTF
V gene: TRBV30; D gene: .; clone size: once; J gene: TRBJ1-2; CDR3 DNA: TGTGCCTGGAAGTCGGGAAACTATGGCTACACCTTC; CDR3 protein: CAWKSGNYGYTF
V gene: TRBV6-6; D gene: .; clone size: .; J gene: TRBJ1-2; CDR3 DNA: TGTGCCAGCAGTTACTCGAGGACACACTATGGCTACACCTTC; CDR3 protein: CASSYSRTHYGYTF
V gene: TRBV28; D gene: .; clone size: .; J gene: TRBJ1-5; CDR3 DNA: TGTGCCAGCAGTTTTTACCTGGGTCAGGGCAATCAGCCCCAGCATTTT; CDR3 protein: CASSFYLGQGNQPQHF
V gene: TRBV28; D gene: .; clone size: .; J gene: TRBJ2-7; CDR3 DNA: TGTGCCAGCAGTCTACTACAGGCGAACGAGCAGTACTTC; CDR3 protein: CASSLLQANEQYF
V gene: TRBV28; D gene: TRBD2; clone size: .; J gene: TRBJ2-7; CDR3 DNA: TGTGCCAGCAGAGATAGCGGGAGTTCCCCCGAGCAGTACTTC; CDR3 protein: CASRDSGSSPEQYF
V gene: TRBV9; D gene: .; clone size: .; J gene: TRBJ2-2; CDR3 DNA: TGTGCCAGCAGCGATGGACAGCTCCCCGGGGAGCTGTTTTTT; CDR3 protein: CASSDGQLPGELFF
V gene: TRBV6-1; D gene: TRBD2; clone size: .; J gene: TRBJ2-7; CDR3 DNA: TGTGCCAGCAGGCTAGCGGGCGGAAACTACGAGCAGTACTTC; CDR3 protein: CASRLAGGNYEQYF
V gene: TRBV6-5; D gene: TRBD1; clone size: .; J gene: TRBJ2-3; CDR3 DNA: TGTGCCAGCAGTCCCGACAGGGTCACAGATACGCAGTATTTT; CDR3 protein: CASSPDRVTDTQYF
V gene: TRBV19; D gene: .; clone size: .; J gene: TRBJ2-7; CDR3 DNA: TGTGCCAGTAGTATCCGGCAGGGGTTTTCGGAAGACTACGAGCAGTACTTC; CDR3 protein: CASSIRQGFSEDYEQYF
V gene: TRBV28; D gene: .; clone size: .; J gene: TRBJ2-2; CDR3 DNA: TGTGCCAGCAGTCCCTCCCCCGATGGACTCGAAGGAGGGGAGCTGTTTTTT; CDR3 protein: CASSPSPDGLEGGELFF
V gene: TRBV2; D gene: .; clone size: .; J gene: TRBJ2-1; CDR3 DNA: TGTGCCAGCAGCCCCGATCCCGGGGGCAGCTCCTACAATGAGCAGTTCTTC; CDR3 protein: CASSPDPGGSSYNEQFF
V gene: TRBV2; D gene: TRBD2; clone size: .; J gene: TRBJ2-7; CDR3 DNA: TGTGCCAGCAGTGATTTGGGGACTAGCGAGTACGAGCAGTACTTC; CDR3 protein: CASSDLGTSEYEQYF
V gene: TRBV6-1; D gene: .; clone size: .; J gene: TRBJ2-5; CDR3 DNA: TGTGCCAACCGACCCCCCCAGTACTTC; CDR3 protein: CANRPPQYF
V gene: TRBV19; D gene: .; clone size: .; J gene: TRBJ1-1; CDR3 DNA: TGTGCCAGCCCCCTCCCCGATGGGACTGAAGCTTTCTTT; CDR3 protein: CASPLPDGTEAFF
V gene: TRBV13; D gene: .; clone size: .; J gene: TRBJ2-7; CDR3 DNA: TGTGCCAGCAGCTTGCCAGGGATGGCCTACGAGCAGTACTTC; CDR3 protein: CASSLPGMAYEQYF
V gene: TRBV10-3; D gene: TRBD2; clone size: .; J gene: TRBJ2-1; CDR3 DNA: TGTGCCATCAGTCCAACTAGCTTCGGGAGGATTAATGAGCAGTTCTTC; CDR3 protein: CAISPTSFGRINEQFF
V gene: TRBV27; D gene: TRBD1; clone size: .; J gene: TRBJ1-2; CDR3 DNA: TGTGCCAGCAGTCCACTGACAGGGTCGGTCTATGGCTACACCTTC; CDR3 protein: CASSPLTGSVYGYTF
V gene: TRBV19; D gene: TRBD2; clone size: once; J gene: TRBJ2-1; CDR3 DNA: TGTGCCAGTAGCCCTCCCGGTGGGGAGGGGAGGACCTACAATGAGCAGTTCTTC; CDR3 protein: CASSPPGGEGRTYNEQFF